This is a list of T cell receptor beta chains from one sample in a study of T cell changes during pregnancy in multiple sclerosis. The method was immunoSEQ multiplex PCR; TCRdb's version includes in-frame clones alone and lacks a portion of them. The sample shows over 15,000 clones, about 90% of them seen only once. This material consisted of CD8+ T cells from peripheral blood mononuclear cells, taken after pregnancy. These receptors originate from a female donor in good health, enrolled as a control in a pregnancy study. CDR3s include the opening cysteine and the closing phenylalanine or tryptophan. The D gene is left open where the match is weak. Rows may omit the clone size; those that give it use once, few, many or a size class.

-	TRBV29-1	TRBD1	TRBJ2-7	TGCAGCGTAGAGGGGGACAGGGGATCCTACGAGCAGTACTTC	CSVEGDRGSYEQYF
once	TRBV7-3	-	TRBJ1-1	TGTGCCAGCAGCTCGAGAGGGGGACCGGGCACTGAAGCTTTCTTT	CASSSRGGPGTEAFF
few	TRBV19	TRBD1	TRBJ1-6	TGTGCCAGTAGTGAAACAGGGGATGGCAATTCACCCCTCCACTTT	CASSETGDGNSPLHF
few	TRBV9	-	TRBJ1-1	TGTGCCAGCAGCGCCACGGGGTGGAACACTGAAGCTTTCTTT	CASSATGWNTEAFF
-	TRBV2	-	TRBJ1-2	TGTGCCAGCAGTGAGCGGGGGCCTAACTATGGCTACACCTTC	CASSERGPNYGYTF
-	TRBV11-3	-	TRBJ1-1	TGTGCCAGCAGCTTAGAAGGCGTCAGGGGGAACACTGAAGCTTTCTTT	CASSLEGVRGNTEAFF
-	TRBV6-6	-	TRBJ1-1	TGTGCCAGCAGCAAGGACAGCTCGAACACTGAAGCTTTCTTT	CASSKDSSNTEAFF
-	TRBV6-1	TRBD2	TRBJ2-3	TGTGCCAGCAGTGAACGTAGCGGGGATGGGGCAGATACGCAGTATTTT	CASSERSGDGADTQYF
-	TRBV27	-	TRBJ2-2	TGTGCCAGCAGTTTGGCCCCGCCGGGCGGGGAGCTGTTTTTT	CASSLAPPGGELFF
-	TRBV9	-	TRBJ2-3	TGTGCCAGCAGCGTAGTGGACGGGGGAAATCCGTATTTT	CASSVVDGGNPYF
-	TRBV7-6	TRBD2	TRBJ2-1	TGTGCCAGCAGCTTATATAGCGGGGGCACCATTGGGAGCAATGAGCAGTTCTTC	CASSLYSGGTIGSNEQFF
once	TRBV14	-	TRBJ2-1	TGTGCCAGCAGCCAAGCACAGGGCGTCAGCAATGAGCAGTTCTTC	CASSQAQGVSNEQFF
-	TRBV4-3	-	TRBJ1-2	TGCGCCAGCAGCCCGGGGAGAGGTCACGGCTACACCTTC	CASSPGRGHGYTF
-	TRBV5-4	TRBD1	TRBJ2-4	TGTGCCAGCAGCTTGGAGGGACAGGGCGGCATTCAGTACTTC	CASSLEGQGGIQYF
-	TRBV9	-	TRBJ1-4	TGTGCCAGCAGCGTGGGGGGGCGCGGAGAAAAACTGTTTTTT	CASSVGGRGEKLFF
-	TRBV11-2	-	TRBJ2-7	TGTGCCAGCAGCTTAGGGGCAGCCTACGAGCAGTACTTC	CASSLGAAYEQYF
-	TRBV7-9	-	TRBJ1-1	TGTGCCAGCAGCCCGGGGGGTGGCACTGAAGCTTTCTTT	CASSPGGGTEAFF